This T cell receptor beta chain was profiled in a study of graft-versus-host responses after intestinal transplantation. At the level of the study: Transplant types were multivisceral, liver-intestinal, or isolated intestinal. Every recipient had anti-thymocyte globulin induction and about three years of tacrolimus plus steroids.

Germline V gene data show CDR1 as MNHNY and CDR2 as SVGAGI (reference sequence). V lost 5 bases to trimming and J lost 3 bases; unmatched junction nucleotides: 5. The CDR3 is made up of 14 amino acids. Findings and caveats of the study: GvH clonotypes were identified within recipient marrow, with a subset emerging first in ileum or blood. Clonal ratios of graft-versus-host to host-versus-graft in allografts were high for patients exhibiting graft-donor T cell macrochimerism.

Note on this clone: What it recognizes is unknown.

Profiled with immunoSEQ multiplex PCR; TCRdb holds only in-frame clones, not every one. The sample yields 90,000 to 95,000 clones, 75% to 95% seen once. The receptor's source is a human donor who received an intestinal transplant. The chain has TRBV6-6 and TRBJ1-1, with 8 bases fitting TRBD1. Here the sequenced sample was unstimulated CD8+ T cells sorted from spleen or lymph node cells, taken before intestinal transplant. CDR3 sequence reads: CASSPGGADTEAFF. The CDR3 region has the DNA TGTGCCAGCAGTCCAGGGGGCGCGGACACTGAAGCTTTCTTT.